A single sample gave rise to the 8 T cell receptor beta chains below, sequenced in a study of cytomegalovirus exposure and HLA in healthy donors. TCRdb's table, derived via immunoSEQ multiplex PCR, lists solely in-frame clones and lacks some. The profile covers 100,000 to 150,000 clones, with roughly 90% appearing a single time and about 3.5% taken by the ten largest. The sequencing sample was made of PBMCs. These receptors all stem from a young man in good health and CMV-seronegative.

The rearrangement joins TRBV19 to TRBJ2-7, with 8 bases matching TRBD1. CDR1 and CDR2 from the germline V gene are LNHDA and SQIVND (reference sequence). With 5 bases clipped from V and 3 bases from J, the junction kept 9 bases outside the gene matches. The CDR3 consists of 15 residues. In DNA, the CDR3 is TGTGCCAGTAGTCTGCGGACAGGGACAAGCTACGAGCAGTACTTC. As protein: CASSLRTGTSYEQYF. The variable domain in full, completed from reference TRBV19 and TRBJ2-7, reads DGGITQSPKYLFRKEGQNVTLSCEQNLNHDAMYWYRQDPGQGLRLIYYSQIVNDFQKGDIAEGYSVSREKKESFPLTVTSAQKNPTAFYLCASSLRTGTSYEQYFGPGTRLTVT.

The V call is TRBV28, the J call TRBJ2-1, with TRBD2 identical over 11 bases. The CDR3 has 15 residues. CDR1 is MDHEN and CDR2 is SYDVKM in the germline V gene. J lost 8 bases, V lost 7 bases, and 10 bases had no gene match. Written as DNA, the CDR3 is TGTGCCAGCATGACCGGGACTAGCGGTTATGATGAGCAGTTCTTC. This encodes CASMTGTSGYDEQFF.

This chain joins TRBV28 and TRBJ1-6; D gene uncertain. From germline, CDR1 is MDHEN and CDR2 SYDVKM. The CDR3 has 15 amino acids. V dropped 1 base and J dropped 6 bases, with 10 bases sitting between them. CDR3 sequence (DNA): TGTGCCAGCAGTTTATCAGGCAGGTTTAATTCACCCCTCCACTTT. Translation gives CASSLSGRFNSPLHF.

V usage is TRBV4-3 and J usage is TRBJ1-1, with 7 bases that match TRBD1. The germline CDR1 and CDR2 sequences are LGHNA and YSLEER. CDR3 length: 18 residues. J lost 5 bases, V lost 1 base, and 16 bases had no gene match. The chain's CDR3 is CASSQVGPGFRGQTEAFF. Written as DNA, the CDR3 is TGCGCCAGCAGCCAAGTGGGCCCCGGATTCAGGGGACAGACTGAAGCTTTCTTT.

This sequence joins TRBV4-2 and TRBJ1-2, with unresolved D. V shed 5 bases and J shed 10 bases, with 8 bases lying between them. CDR1 is LGHNA, CDR2 YNFKEQ, per germline. The CDR3 has 10 residues. The CDR3 reads CASSGDVYTF. The CDR3 nucleotides read TGTGCCAGCAGCGGAGATGTCTACACCTTC.

This clone was observed once. The chain links TRBV9 to TRBJ1-1, with 10 positions matching TRBD1. The J segment lost 0 bases and the V segment lost 4 bases, leaving 6 bases of the junction unmatched. Germline V lookup: CDR1 SGDLS, CDR2 YYNGEE. The CDR3 loop spans 16 amino acids. The CDR3 reads CASSLGGTGVNTEAFF. CDR3 in DNA: TGTGCCAGCAGCTTAGGGGGGACAGGGGTGAACACTGAAGCTTTCTTT. Full variable domain (remainder filled in from reference TRBV9 and TRBJ1-1): DSGVTQTPKHLITATGQRVTLRCSPRSGDLSVYWYQQSLDQGLQFLIQYYNGEERAKGNILERFSAQQFPDLHSELNLSSLELGDSALYFCASSLGGTGVNTEAFFGQGTRLTVV.

This chain uses TRBV6-5 with TRBJ2-5; D might be TRBD1 (6 bases). V lost 7 bases and J 3 bases, leaving 12 bases between the germline ends. Germline CDR1 MNHEY, CDR2 SVGAGI. This CDR3 is 13 amino acids long. In DNA form, the CDR3 reads TGTGCCAGCACTCTCCCAGGGGAAGAGACCCAGTACTTC. Translated: CASTLPGEETQYF.

The rearrangement joins TRBV7-9 to TRBJ2-1; D is undetermined. This CDR3 is built from 11 residues. CDR1 and CDR2 (germline): SEHNR, FQNEAQ (reference sequence). V lost 7 bases, J lost 5 bases, and 6 bases lay in between. The CDR3 bases are TGTGCCAGCATCTCAGACAATGAGCAGTTCTTC. Translation: CASISDNEQFF.